This T cell receptor beta chain is from a study of T cell changes during pregnancy in multiple sclerosis (dated 2019 in TCRdb). With respect to the entire study: The study examined how the T cell repertoire changed over the course of pregnancy in women with multiple sclerosis.

This clone was counted a single time. Its antigen is unknown. The sample holds no much larger clone one base away, and base qualities are not on file. To prepare the library, the immunoSEQ multiplex PCR assay was applied. TCRdb mirrors the immuneACCESS table, restricted to in-frame sequences. Some clones are absent from its copies; in checked studies, under half trace to an unresolved V gene, and the reason for the others is unknown. This sample holds around 33,000 clones; roughly nine tenths were observed only once. Clones ranked in the top ten supply almost 8% of the sample. The sequence was collected from a female donor with multiple sclerosis, enrolled in a pregnancy study. The sequencing here drew on CD8+ T cells from peripheral blood mononuclear cells, taken before pregnancy.

The nucleotide sequence reads as follows: TGTGCCAGCAGCTTAACGCCCCACCTAAACACCGGGGAGCTGTTTTTT. This yields the protein CASSLTPHLNTGELFF. The chain links TRBV7-6 with TRBJ2-2; the D gene cannot be resolved reliably. There are 16 amino acids in the CDR3, from cysteine to phenylalanine inclusive. CDR3 DNA only is kept here, 48 bases in frame from base 1. Trimming at the junction amounts to 2 bases on V and 2 bases on J, and the germline ends lie 12 bases apart. Taken from the germline V gene, the CDR1 and CDR2 loops are SGHVS and FNYEAQ.